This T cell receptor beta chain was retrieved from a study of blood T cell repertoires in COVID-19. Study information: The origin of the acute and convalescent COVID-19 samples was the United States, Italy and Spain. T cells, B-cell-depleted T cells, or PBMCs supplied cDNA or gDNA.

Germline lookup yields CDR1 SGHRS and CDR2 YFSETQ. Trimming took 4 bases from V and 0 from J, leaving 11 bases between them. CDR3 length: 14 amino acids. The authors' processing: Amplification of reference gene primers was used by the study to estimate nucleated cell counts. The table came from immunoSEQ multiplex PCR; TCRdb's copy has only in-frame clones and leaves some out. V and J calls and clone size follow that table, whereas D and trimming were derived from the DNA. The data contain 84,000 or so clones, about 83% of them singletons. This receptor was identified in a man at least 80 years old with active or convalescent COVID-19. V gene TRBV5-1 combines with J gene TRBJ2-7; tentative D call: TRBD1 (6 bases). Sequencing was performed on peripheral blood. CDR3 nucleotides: TGCGCCAGCAGCCCGAGGACAGCCTCCTACGAGCAGTACTTC. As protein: CASSPRTASYEQYF.